Below, 5 T cell receptor beta chains from the same sample are listed, as sequenced in a study of human T cells and chemical hapten exposure. TCRdb reanalysed the RACE reads using MiXCR and keeps one entry per CDR3 protein. The sample holds roughly 62,000 distinct CDR3 sequences, 12% seen once. Stated time point: patch test 3, about 24 weeks after DPC sensitization. The treatment is: therapeutic diphenylcyclopropenone sensitization with weekly scalp DPC. The sample was whole blood, taken in connection with sensitization to the hapten diphenylcyclopropenone (DPC). The source of these receptors is a man aged 25-40 years with alopecia areata. Some clones in this sample may be carry-over from other donors' samples.

This clonotype was picked up many times. The CDR3: CAISRGGTGINTGELFF. The CDR3 DNA reads as TGTGCCATCAGTCGCGGGGGTACAGGGATCAACACCGGGGAGCTGTTTTTT. The J gene is TRBJ2-2, the V gene TRBV10-3; D may be TRBD2 (7 bases). The CDR3 is 17 amino acids. The germline gives CDR1 ENHRY, CDR2 SYGVKD. Trimming left V 5 bases short and J 2 bases short, with 18 bases between.

The sample holds a few counts of this clonotype. The gene calls are TRBV3-1 and TRBJ2-1; 8 nucleotides line up with TRBD2. J was trimmed by 6 bases and V by 7 bases; bases with no gene match: 8. The CDR3 totals 14 residues. Germline V gene lookup returns CDR1 LGHDT and CDR2 YNNKEL (reference sequence). The CDR3 spells CASTFFGLANEQFF. The CDR3 region has the DNA TGTGCCAGCACTTTTTTTGGACTAGCCAATGAGCAGTTCTTC.

This clonotype was observed many times. The CDR3 DNA reads TGTGCCAGCAGCCTGCAGGGGGTATCCTACAATGAGCAGTTCTTC. Translated: CASSLQGVSYNEQFF. The genes are TRBV2 and TRBJ2-1, with TRBD1 identical over 7 bases. Germline loops: CDR1 SNHLY, CDR2 FYNNEI. V shed 6 bases, J shed 1 base, and the junction held 6 bases outside the gene matches. The CDR3 runs to 15 residues. Together with reference TRBV2 and TRBJ2-1, the CDR3 gives the full variable domain: EPEVTQTPSHQVTQMGQEVILRCVPISNHLYFYWYRQILGQKVEFLVSFYNNEISEKSEIFDDQFSVERPDGSNFTLKIRSTKLEDSAMYFCASSLQGVSYNEQFFGPGTRLTVL.

This clonotype was found many times. V is TRBV11-2 and J is TRBJ2-7; 8 bases agree with TRBD1. This CDR3 has 14 amino acids. The ends lost 0 bases at V and 5 bases at J; junction bases unmatched: 3. CDR1 SGHAT and CDR2 FQNNGV come from the germline V gene. The CDR3 loop is CASSLEPGGNEQYF. The CDR3 DNA is TGTGCCAGCAGCTTAGAGCCAGGGGGCAACGAGCAGTACTTC.

The CDR3 region has the DNA TGTGCCAGCATGACACAGTGGACAACTAATGAAAAACTGTTTTTT. Translated, it gives CASMTQWTTNEKLFF. This chain connects TRBV6-1 to TRBJ1-4, with D uncertain. The ends were cut back, 7 bases at V and 0 bases at J, with 12 bases in the middle. The CDR3 covers 15 residues. The V gene's germline CDR1 is MNHNS and CDR2 SASEGT.